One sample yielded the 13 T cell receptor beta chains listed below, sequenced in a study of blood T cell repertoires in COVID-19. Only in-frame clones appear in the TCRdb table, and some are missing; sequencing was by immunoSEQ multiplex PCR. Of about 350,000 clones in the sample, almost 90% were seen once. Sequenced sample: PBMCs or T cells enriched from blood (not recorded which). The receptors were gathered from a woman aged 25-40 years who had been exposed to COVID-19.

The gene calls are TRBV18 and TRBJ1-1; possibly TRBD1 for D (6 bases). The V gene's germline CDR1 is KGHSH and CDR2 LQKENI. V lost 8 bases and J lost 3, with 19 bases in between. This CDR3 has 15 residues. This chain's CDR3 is CASTTVGAPDTEAFF. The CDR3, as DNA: TGTGCCAGCACCACCGTGGGGGCCCCTGACACTGAAGCTTTCTTT.

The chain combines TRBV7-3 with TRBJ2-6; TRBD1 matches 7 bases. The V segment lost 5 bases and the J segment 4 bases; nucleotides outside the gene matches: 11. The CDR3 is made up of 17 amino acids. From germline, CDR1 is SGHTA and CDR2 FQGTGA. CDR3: CASSHDGTALGANVLTF. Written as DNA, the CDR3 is TGTGCCAGCAGCCATGATGGGACAGCCCTGGGGGCCAACGTCCTGACTTTC.

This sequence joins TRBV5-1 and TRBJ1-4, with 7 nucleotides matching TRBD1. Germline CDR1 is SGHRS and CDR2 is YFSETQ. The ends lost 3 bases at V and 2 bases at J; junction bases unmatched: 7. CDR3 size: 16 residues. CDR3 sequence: CASSSVPGQTNEKLFF. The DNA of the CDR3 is TGCGCCAGCAGCTCGGTGCCGGGACAGACTAATGAAAAACTGTTTTTT.

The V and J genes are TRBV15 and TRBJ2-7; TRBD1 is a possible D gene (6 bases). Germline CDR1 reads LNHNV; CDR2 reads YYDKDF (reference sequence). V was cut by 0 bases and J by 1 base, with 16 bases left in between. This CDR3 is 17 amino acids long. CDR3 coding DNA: TGTGCCACCAGCAGAGATCGAGGGGGATCGGAGTCCTACGAGCAGTACTTC. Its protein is CATSRDRGGSESYEQYF.

CDR3 sequence reads: CASSFGGRGGEKLFF. CDR3 DNA sequence: TGTGCCAGCAGTTTCGGAGGGAGGGGAGGAGAAAAACTGTTTTTT. V gene TRBV27 combines with J gene TRBJ1-4, with D perhaps TRBD1 (5 bases). The CDR3 totals 15 residues. CDR1 is MNHEY, CDR2 SMNVEV, per germline (reference sequence). Trimming removed 3 bases from V and 8 bases from J, with 16 bases in between. The entire variable domain, with the rest obtained from reference TRBV27 and TRBJ1-4, is as follows: EAQVTQNPRYLITVTGKKLTVTCSQNMNHEYMSWYRQDPGLGLRQIYYSMNVEVTDKGDVPEGYKVSRKEKRNFPLILESPSPNQTSLYFCASSFGGRGGEKLFFGSGTQLSVL.

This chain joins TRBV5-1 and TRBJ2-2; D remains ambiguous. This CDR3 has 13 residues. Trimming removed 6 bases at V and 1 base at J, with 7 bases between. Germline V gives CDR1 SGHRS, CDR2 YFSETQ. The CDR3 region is CASMAGNTGELFF. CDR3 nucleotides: TGCGCCAGCATGGCAGGGAACACCGGGGAGCTGTTTTTT.

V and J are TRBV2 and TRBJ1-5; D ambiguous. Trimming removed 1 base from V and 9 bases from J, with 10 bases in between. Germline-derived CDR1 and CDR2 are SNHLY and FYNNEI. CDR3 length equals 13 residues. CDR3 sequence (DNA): TGTGCCAGCAGTGAAGAGTTGGAGCTGCCCCAGCATTTT. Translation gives CASSEELELPQHF.

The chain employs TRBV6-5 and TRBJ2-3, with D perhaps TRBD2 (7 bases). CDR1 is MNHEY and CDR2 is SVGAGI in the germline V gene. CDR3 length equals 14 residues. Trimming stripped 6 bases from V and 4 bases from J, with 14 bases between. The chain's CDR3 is CASRVGGGSDTQYF. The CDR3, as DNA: TGTGCCAGCAGGGTGGGAGGGGGTTCAGATACGCAGTATTTT.

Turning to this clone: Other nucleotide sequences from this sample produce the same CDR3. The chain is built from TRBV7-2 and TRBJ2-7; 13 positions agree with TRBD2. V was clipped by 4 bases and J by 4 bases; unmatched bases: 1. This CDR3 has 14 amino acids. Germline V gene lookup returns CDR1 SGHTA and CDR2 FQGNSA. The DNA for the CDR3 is TGTGCCAGCAGCTGGACTAGCGGGAGTTACGAGCAGTACTTC. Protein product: CASSWTSGSYEQYF.

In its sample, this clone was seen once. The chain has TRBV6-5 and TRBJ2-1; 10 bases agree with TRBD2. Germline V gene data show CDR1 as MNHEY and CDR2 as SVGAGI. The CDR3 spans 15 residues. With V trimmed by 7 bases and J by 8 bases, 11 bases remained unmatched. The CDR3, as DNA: TGTGCCAGCACTAGAGCGGGAGGGCCTCTGGATGAGCAGTTCTTC. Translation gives CASTRAGGPLDEQFF.

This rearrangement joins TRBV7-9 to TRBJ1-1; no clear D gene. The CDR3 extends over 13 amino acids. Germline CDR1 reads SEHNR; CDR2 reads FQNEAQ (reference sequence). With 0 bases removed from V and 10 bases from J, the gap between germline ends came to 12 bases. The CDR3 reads CASSLASRESAFF. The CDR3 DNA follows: TGTGCCAGCAGCTTAGCGTCAAGAGAGTCAGCTTTCTTT.

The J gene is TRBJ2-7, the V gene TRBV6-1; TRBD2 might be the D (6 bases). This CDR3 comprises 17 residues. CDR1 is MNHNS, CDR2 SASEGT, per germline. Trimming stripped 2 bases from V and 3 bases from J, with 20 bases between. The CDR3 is CASSEKSPGSPLYEQYF. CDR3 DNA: TGTGCCAGCAGTGAAAAAAGTCCCGGGAGCCCCCTCTACGAGCAGTACTTC.

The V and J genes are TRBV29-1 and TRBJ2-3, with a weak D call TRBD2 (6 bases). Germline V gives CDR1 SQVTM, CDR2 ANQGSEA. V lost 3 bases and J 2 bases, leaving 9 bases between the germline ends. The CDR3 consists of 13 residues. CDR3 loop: CSVDLALTDTQYF. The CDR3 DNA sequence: TGCAGCGTTGATCTAGCGCTCACAGATACGCAGTATTTT.